The 14 T cell receptor beta chains listed next were all sequenced from one sample in a study of CD8 T cell repertoires and HIV-1 epitope variants. Assay: immunoSEQ multiplex PCR; the TCRdb copy retains only in-frame clones and omits some. The table has 1,000 or so clones, 68% seen once. No antigen has been assigned to these receptors. The sequencing input was cultured CD8+ T cells derived from PBMCs. These receptors all stem from a male donor with HIV.

The J gene is TRBJ2-4, the V gene TRBV28; D gene ambiguous. V shed 4 bases and J shed 0 bases, with 16 bases lying between them. In germline, CDR1 is MDHEN, CDR2 SYDVKM. CDR3 length: 17 residues. This chain's CDR3 is CASSSPRKGLAKNIQYF. As DNA, the CDR3 is TGTGCCAGCAGTTCCCCGCGAAAAGGGTTAGCCAAAAACATTCAGTACTTC. Full variable domain (rest looked up from reference TRBV28 and TRBJ2-4): DVKVTQSSRYLVKRTGEKVFLECVQDMDHENMFWYRQDPGLGLRLIYFSYDVKMKEKGDIPEGYSVSREKKERFSLILESASTNQTSMYLCASSSPRKGLAKNIQYFGAGTRLSVL.

The table lists this clone with a few counts. The genes are TRBV19 and TRBJ2-7; D possibly uses TRBD1 or TRBD2 (6 bases each). With 3 bases removed from V and 4 bases from J, the gap between germline ends came to 13 bases. This CDR3 comprises 14 residues. Germline lookup yields CDR1 LNHDA and CDR2 SQIVND (reference sequence). CDR3 amino acids: CASSISSGAYEQYF. The CDR3, as DNA: TGTGCCAGTAGTATCTCGTCGGGGGCTTACGAGCAGTACTTC.

This sequence joins TRBV6-4 and TRBJ2-1, with TRBD2 identical over 12 bases. The germline V gene has CDR1 MRHNA and CDR2 SNTAGT. The length of the CDR3 is 15 residues. Trimming at V came to 0 bases and at J to 6 bases, leaving 0 bases not matched to a gene. The CDR3: CASSDSTSGSNEQFF. The DNA for the CDR3 is TGTGCCAGCAGTGACTCGACTAGCGGGAGCAATGAGCAGTTCTTC.

This clone was counted once. The V gene is TRBV9, the J gene TRBJ2-3, with 8 bases lining up with TRBD1. Looked up from germline, CDR1 is SGDLS and CDR2 is YYNGEE. J lost 3 bases, V lost 0 bases, and 9 bases had no gene match. This CDR3 is 17 amino acids long. The DNA of the CDR3 is TGTGCCAGCAGCGTAGGAATAGGACAGGGCACGACAGATACGCAGTATTTT. This gives the protein CASSVGIGQGTTDTQYF. The full variable domain, completed using reference TRBV9 and TRBJ2-3, is DSGVTQTPKHLITATGQRVTLRCSPRSGDLSVYWYQQSLDQGLQFLIQYYNGEERAKGNILERFSAQQFPDLHSELNLSSLELGDSALYFCASSVGIGQGTTDTQYFGPGTRLTVL.

There are a few counts of this clone. The chain recombines TRBV5-8 with TRBJ1-1; D is unclear. Looked up from germline, CDR1 is SGHTS and CDR2 is YDEGEE. This CDR3 has 12 residues. Trimming shortened V by 3 bases and J by 8 bases, and 11 bases separated the two germline ends. For the CDR3, the DNA is TGTGCCAGCAGCTCCTGGACTCGAGAAGCTTTCTTT. It encodes CASSSWTREAFF.

The rearrangement uses TRBV13 and TRBJ2-2; D is uncertain. The V gene's germline CDR1 is PRHDT and CDR2 FYEKMQ (reference sequence). This CDR3 spans 13 amino acids. Trimming removed 1 base at V and 8 bases at J, with 8 bases between. The chain's CDR3 is CASSLATRGELFF. In nucleotides, the CDR3 is TGTGCCAGCAGCTTAGCCACAAGGGGGGAGCTGTTTTTT.

V usage is TRBV5-6 and J usage is TRBJ2-2; D is undetermined. Germline assignment: CDR1 SGHDT and CDR2 YYEEEE. V shed 0 bases and J shed 0 bases, with 6 bases lying between them. The CDR3 is 15 residues long. CDR3 region: CASSLAQTNTGELFF. The DNA for the CDR3 is TGTGCCAGCAGCTTGGCCCAGACGAACACCGGGGAGCTGTTTTTT.

The chain combines TRBV2 with TRBJ1-4, with D maybe TRBD1 (6 bases). Germline values: CDR1 SNHLY, CDR2 FYNNEI. The CDR3 extends over 13 amino acids. Between the trimmed V and J ends, which lost 11 bases and 5 bases, there was a span of 15 bases. CDR3 residues: CAWGGQTNEKLFF. CDR3 in DNA: TGTGCCTGGGGGGGGCAGACCAATGAAAAACTGTTTTTT.

The chain joins TRBV5-4 to TRBJ2-1, with 8 bases that match TRBD1. The CDR3 has 16 amino acids. Per germline, CDR1 SGHNT and CDR2 YYREEE (reference sequence). With V trimmed by 0 bases and J by 6 bases, 8 bases remained unmatched. CDR3 protein: CASSLVVGGTGNEQFF. CDR3 DNA: TGTGCCAGCAGCTTGGTTGTTGGCGGGACAGGCAATGAGCAGTTCTTC.

The DNA of the CDR3 is TGTGCCAGCAGCTTATCCGAGAACACTGAAGCTTTCTTT. This sequence encodes CASSLSENTEAFF. The J gene is TRBJ1-1, the V gene TRBV7-8; D unclear. V gave up 2 bases and J gave up 1 base, with 5 bases separating them. The CDR3 contains 13 residues. Germline V lookup: CDR1 SGHVS, CDR2 FQNEAQ.

This clone was seen more than once but under ten times. V gene TRBV6-5 combines with J gene TRBJ2-5; 8 positions match TRBD1. The CDR3 covers 14 residues. Germline CDR1 MNHEY, CDR2 SVGAGI. With 5 bases clipped from V and 4 bases from J, the junction kept 6 bases outside the gene matches. The CDR3 region is CASSNTGGRETQYF. The CDR3 nucleotides are TGTGCCAGCAGTAATACAGGGGGGCGAGAGACCCAGTACTTC.

The chain uses TRBV29-1 and TRBJ1-3; D perhaps matches TRBD1 (6 bases). Trimming took 0 bases from V and 4 from J, leaving 13 bases between them. There are 15 residues in the CDR3. CDR1 is SQVTM and CDR2 is ANQGSEA in the germline V gene. The DNA for the CDR3 is TGCAGCGTTGAAGATTTTGGGGGGCACGGAAACACCATATATTTT. Amino acid sequence: CSVEDFGGHGNTIYF.

This chain links TRBV27 with TRBJ1-1; no clear D. The V end lost 5 bases, the J end lost 4 bases, and 17 bases lay between the germline ends. Per the germline V gene, CDR1 is MNHEY and CDR2 is SMNVEV (reference sequence). The CDR3 runs 15 residues. CDR3 sequence: CASSLAGRVSTEAFF. The CDR3 coding sequence is TGTGCCAGCAGTCTGGCAGGCCGAGTTTCCACTGAAGCTTTCTTT.

In its sample, this clone was seen once. The rearrangement uses TRBV18 and TRBJ1-2, with 8 bases identical to TRBD1. The germline CDR1 and CDR2 sequences are KGHSH and LQKENI. This CDR3 is built from 17 residues. J lost 4 bases, V lost 0 bases, and 10 bases had no gene match. The CDR3 loop reads CASSPPNRQGTGYGYTF. As DNA, the CDR3 is TGTGCCAGCTCACCACCAAATAGACAGGGGACCGGCTATGGCTACACCTTC.